This T cell receptor beta chain originates from a study of graft-versus-host responses after intestinal transplantation. As for the study in general: Transplants were multivisceral, liver-intestinal, or isolated intestinal. After anti-thymocyte globulin induction, recipients took tacrolimus and steroids for three to four years. Study findings and constraints: Detection of GvH clones occurred in recipient marrow, and some had their first appearance in ileum or blood. Within allografts, high graft-versus-host to host-versus-graft clonal ratios were seen among patients with graft-donor T cell macrochimerism.

The CDR3 sequence is 18 residues long. From germline, CDR1 is MNHEY and CDR2 SMNVEV (reference sequence). V shed 3 bases and J 0 bases; nucleotides not matched to a gene: 11. Assay: immunoSEQ multiplex PCR; the TCRdb copy retains only in-frame clones and omits some. The sample yields tens of thousands of clones, around nine tenths seen once. On this clone: Its antigen is unknown.

The chain is built from TRBV27 and TRBJ1-1, with TRBD1 identical over 9 bases. This clonotype originated in a human donor who received an intestinal transplant. This specimen was unstimulated CD8+ T cells sorted from spleen or lymph node cells, taken before intestinal transplant. The CDR3 loop is CASSLGPRTGEMNTEAFF. The CDR3 nucleotides read TGTGCCAGCAGTTTGGGTCCCAGGACAGGGGAAATGAACACTGAAGCTTTCTTT.